Listed below are T cell receptor beta chains from one sample, sequenced in a study of shared clonotypes between healthy human individuals. Clones were sequenced by immunoSEQ multiplex PCR, and TCRdb holds only the in-frame ones, with some missing. Seen here are about 2.4 million clones, roughly 92% observed once, and the top ten hold roughly 0.15%. Sequenced sample: naive CD4+ T cells sorted from blood. The receptors derive from a man between 18 and 35 years old in good health. CDR3s include the opening cysteine and the closing phenylalanine or tryptophan. The order of the fields is clone size, J gene, V gene, D gene, CDR3 protein, CDR3 DNA. The D gene is left open where the match is weak. A row's size may be missing; if present it is once, few, many or a size class.

size: -
J: TRBJ1-1
V: TRBV7-9
D: -
CDR3: CASSKDSMNTEAFF
DNA: TGTGCCAGCAGTAAGGACAGTATGAACACTGAAGCTTTCTTT

size: -
J: TRBJ2-3
V: TRBV6-4
D: -
CDR3: CASSDGGSTDTQYF
DNA: TGTGCCAGCAGTGATGGGGGGAGCACAGATACGCAGTATTTT

size: once
J: TRBJ1-6
V: TRBV14
D: TRBD1
CDR3: CASSRAGGQGSAYNSPLHF
DNA: TGTGCCAGCAGCCGCGCTGGGGGACAGGGTAGCGCCTATAATTCACCCCTCCACTTT

size: -
J: TRBJ2-1
V: TRBV7-2
D: -
CDR3: CASSAVTLGDYNEQFF
DNA: TGTGCCAGCAGCGCAGTCACGTTGGGGGATTATAATGAGCAGTTCTTC

size: -
J: TRBJ2-5
V: TRBV6-1
D: TRBD1
CDR3: CASRTGLLETQYF
DNA: TGTGCCAGCAGGACAGGGTTGTTAGAGACCCAGTACTTC

size: -
J: TRBJ1-1
V: TRBV27
D: TRBD1
CDR3: CASSLLPGGGGTEAFF
DNA: TGTGCCAGCAGTTTACTCCCAGGGGGTGGGGGCACTGAAGCTTTCTTT

size: once
J: TRBJ1-4
V: TRBV6-1
D: -
CDR3: CASSPFPSREKLFF
DNA: TGTGCCAGCAGTCCGTTCCCCAGCAGGGAAAAACTGTTTTTT

size: few
J: TRBJ1-1
V: TRBV10-2
D: TRBD1
CDR3: CASSGTQGTEAFF
DNA: TGCGCCAGCAGTGGGACACAGGGGACTGAAGCTTTCTTT

size: -
J: TRBJ1-5
V: TRBV5-8
D: -
CDR3: CASSLVSGVGQPQHF
DNA: TGTGCCAGCAGCTTGGTGTCGGGGGTAGGTCAGCCCCAGCATTTT

size: -
J: TRBJ1-2
V: TRBV4-1
D: TRBD1
CDR3: CASSQPPSRGNFGYGYTF
DNA: TGCGCCAGCAGCCAGCCCCCGAGCAGGGGGAATTTCGGCTATGGCTACACCTTC

size: -
J: TRBJ2-7
V: TRBV4-3
D: -
CDR3: CASSQGGRNSYEQYF
DNA: TGCGCCAGCAGCCAAGGTGGCCGGAACTCCTACGAGCAGTACTTC

size: -
J: TRBJ2-1
V: TRBV6-1
D: -
CDR3: CASSEEGLGTYYNEQFF
DNA: TGTGCCAGCAGTGAAGAAGGGCTGGGAACGTATTACAATGAGCAGTTCTTC

size: -
J: TRBJ1-5
V: TRBV12-2
D: -
CDR3: CASRFWGLSQPQHF
DNA: TGTGCAAGTCGCTTCTGGGGGCTCAGTCAGCCCCAGCATTTT

size: -
J: TRBJ2-1
V: TRBV5-6
D: TRBD2
CDR3: CASSKGLAGARYNEQFF
DNA: TGTGCCAGCAGCAAGGGACTAGCGGGGGCGCGCTACAATGAGCAGTTCTTC

size: -
J: TRBJ1-2
V: TRBV5-5
D: -
CDR3: CASSLTPSNGYTF
DNA: TGTGCCAGCAGTTTGACTCCGTCCAATGGCTACACCTTC

size: -
J: TRBJ1-2
V: TRBV2
D: -
CDR3: CASSDWKTGYGYTF
DNA: TGTGCCAGCAGTGATTGGAAGACGGGCTATGGCTACACCTTC

size: -
J: TRBJ1-5
V: TRBV18
D: -
CDR3: CASSREDNQPQHF
DNA: TGTGCCAGCTCACGGGAAGACAATCAGCCCCAGCATTTT

size: -
J: TRBJ2-3
V: TRBV7-2
D: -
CDR3: CASSVARLLNTDTQYF
DNA: TGTGCCAGCAGCGTCGCTCGCCTCCTTAACACAGATACGCAGTATTTT

size: -
J: TRBJ2-5
V: TRBV19
D: TRBD2
CDR3: CASSPGTSGGAWMTETQYF
DNA: TGTGCCAGTAGTCCTGGGACTAGCGGGGGGGCATGGATGACCGAGACCCAGTACTTC

size: -
J: TRBJ1-2
V: TRBV18
D: -
CDR3: CASSPREGVVGYTF
DNA: TGTGCCAGCTCACCACGAGAGGGGGTTGTTGGCTACACCTTC

size: -
J: TRBJ2-1
V: TRBV5-1
D: TRBD2
CDR3: CASSSLAGGRDEQFF
DNA: TGCGCCAGCAGCTCCCTAGCGGGGGGAAGGGATGAGCAGTTCTTC

size: -
J: TRBJ1-4
V: TRBV5-1
D: -
CDR3: CAGSLAGWGNEKLFF
DNA: TGCGCCGGCAGCTTGGCGGGCTGGGGGAATGAAAAACTGTTTTTT

size: -
J: TRBJ2-3
V: TRBV28
D: -
CDR3: CASSFLGTWGTDTQYF
DNA: TGTGCCAGCAGTTTCTTAGGGACGTGGGGCACAGATACGCAGTATTTT

size: -
J: TRBJ2-7
V: TRBV14
D: -
CDR3: CASSQQGYEQYF
DNA: TGTGCCAGCAGCCAACAGGGGTACGAGCAGTACTTC

size: -
J: TRBJ1-4
V: TRBV7-9
D: -
CDR3: CASSLGGDRNEKLFF
DNA: TGTGCCAGCAGCTTAGGAGGAGACAGGAATGAAAAACTGTTTTTT

size: -
J: TRBJ1-2
V: TRBV29-1
D: TRBD1
CDR3: CSVEDWPTGASYGYTF
DNA: TGCAGCGTTGAAGATTGGCCTACAGGGGCTAGCTATGGCTACACCTTC

size: -
J: TRBJ1-2
V: TRBV18
D: -
CDR3: CASSPYGMGYGYTF
DNA: TGTGCCAGCTCACCATACGGGATGGGCTATGGCTACACCTTC

size: -
J: TRBJ1-2
V: TRBV6-1
D: TRBD1
CDR3: CASSEAGTVPYGYTF
DNA: TGTGCCAGCAGTGAAGCTGGGACAGTTCCTTATGGCTACACCTTC

size: -
J: TRBJ2-1
V: TRBV30
D: -
CDR3: CAWRGSSYNEQFF
DNA: TGTGCCTGGAGGGGAAGCTCCTACAATGAGCAGTTCTTC

size: -
J: TRBJ2-1
V: TRBV5-5
D: -
CDR3: CASSLTGQSNEQFF
DNA: TGTGCCAGCAGCTTGACAGGTCAGAGCAATGAGCAGTTCTTC

size: -
J: TRBJ2-4
V: TRBV30
D: -
CDR3: CAWSPIRTTGTLLAKNIQYF
DNA: TGTGCCTGGAGTCCTATACGAACAACAGGGACTTTACTAGCCAAAAACATTCAGTACTTC

size: -
J: TRBJ2-1
V: TRBV5-1
D: -
CDR3: CASSLGSGASSYNEQFF
DNA: TGCGCCAGCAGCTTGGGGTCGGGGGCCAGCTCCTACAATGAGCAGTTCTTC

size: -
J: TRBJ1-1
V: TRBV19
D: -
CDR3: CASSSQAANTEAFF
DNA: TGTGCCAGTAGTTCCCAAGCGGCGAACACTGAAGCTTTCTTT

size: -
J: TRBJ2-1
V: TRBV4-1
D: -
CDR3: CASSQKSRGGYNEQFF
DNA: TGCGCCAGCAGCCAAAAGTCGCGTGGGGGATACAATGAGCAGTTCTTC

size: -
J: TRBJ2-1
V: TRBV9
D: TRBD2
CDR3: CATSKGGSGYNEQFF
DNA: TGTGCCACTTCCAAGGGCGGGAGTGGGTACAATGAGCAGTTCTTC